The 20 T cell receptor beta chains below were found in one sample sequenced in a study of control samples from healthy donors and cancer patients. Profiling relied on immunoSEQ multiplex PCR, and the TCRdb table lists in-frame clones only, not all of them. Among 90,000 to 150,000 clones listed, around 90% were seen once. Sequencing used blood. The source is a man in his fifties in good health.

The rearrangement links TRBV2 to TRBJ1-1, with TRBD1 matching 7 bases. The CDR3 runs to 16 residues. V lost 3 bases, J lost 5 bases, and 12 bases stayed unmatched. Looked up from germline, CDR1 is SNHLY and CDR2 is FYNNEI. This chain's CDR3 is CASSDRQGRGGTEAFF. CDR3 in DNA: TGTGCCAGCAGTGATCGACAGGGTAGAGGAGGAACTGAAGCTTTCTTT.

The V and J genes are TRBV27 and TRBJ1-2, with TRBD1 identical over 10 bases. In germline, CDR1 is MNHEY, CDR2 SMNVEV (reference sequence). The V gene end was trimmed by 5 bases and the J gene end by 5 bases; junction bases not matched to a gene: 11. The CDR3 has 16 amino acids. The DNA for the CDR3 is TGTGCCAGCAGTCCGGACGGGACAGGGGATGAATATGGCTACACCTTC. It yields the protein CASSPDGTGDEYGYTF.

This chain links TRBV7-9 with TRBJ1-3, with D unclear. The V and J ends lost 0 bases and 0 bases respectively, with 9 bases between them. The germline CDR1 and CDR2 sequences are SEHNR and FQNEAQ (reference sequence). The CDR3 covers 16 residues. CDR3 residues: CASSLAGSYSGNTIYF. The CDR3 nucleotides read TGTGCCAGCAGCTTAGCCGGCTCCTACTCTGGAAACACCATATATTTT.

The V gene is TRBV30, the J gene TRBJ1-1; 7 bases are a match to TRBD1. The ends lost 0 bases at V and 4 bases at J; junction bases unmatched: 2. This CDR3 has 13 amino acids. CDR1 and CDR2 (germline): GTSNPN, SVGIG (reference sequence). CDR3 DNA: TGTGCCTGGAGTGTACCAGGGGGCACTGAAGCTTTCTTT. Translating gives CAWSVPGGTEAFF.

This clone was picked up one time. The chain joins TRBV7-2 to TRBJ2-7; D unclear. Germline lookup yields CDR1 SGHTA and CDR2 FQGNSA. This CDR3 has 12 residues. V lost 1 base to trimming and J lost 6 bases, with 7 bases between them. CDR3 amino acids: CASSLESFEQYF. CDR3 DNA: TGTGCCAGCAGCTTAGAGAGTTTCGAGCAGTACTTC.

This clone was seen only once. V and J are TRBV5-1 and TRBJ2-3; 8 bases map to TRBD1. Germline V CDR1 and CDR2: SGHRS, YFSETQ. V trimming: 1 base; J trimming: 3 bases; junction bases outside the gene matches: 4. This CDR3 has 15 residues. CDR3 amino acids: CASSLQGARTDTQYF. CDR3 coding DNA: TGCGCCAGCAGCTTGCAGGGGGCGAGGACAGATACGCAGTATTTT.

The chain uses TRBV3-1 (or the pseudogene TRBV3-2) and TRBJ2-5; the D is unclear. V was cut by 0 bases and J by 6 bases, with 5 bases left in between. CDR3 length equals 12 residues. In germline, CDR1 is LGHDT, CDR2 YNNKEL (reference sequence). The CDR3 here is CASSQDRKTQYF. The DNA for the CDR3 is TGTGCCAGCAGCCAAGATCGGAAGACCCAGTACTTC.

The rearrangement joins TRBV5-1 to TRBJ2-2; TRBD1 might be the D (6 bases). The germline gives CDR1 SGHRS, CDR2 YFSETQ. Between the trimmed V and J ends, which lost 0 bases and 4 bases, there was a span of 10 bases. The CDR3 has 15 residues. CDR3 DNA sequence: TGCGCCAGCAGCTTGGGGACAGTCGTCACCGGGGAGCTGTTTTTT. Amino acids: CASSLGTVVTGELFF.

V is TRBV7-2 and J is TRBJ1-5, with D possibly TRBD1 on 5 matching bases. The V gene lost 4 bases and the J gene lost 1 base, with 8 bases spanning the gap. The CDR3 totals 14 residues. CDR1 is SGHTA and CDR2 is FQGNSA in the germline V gene. CDR3 region: CASSSRQSNQPQHF. CDR3 in DNA: TGTGCCAGCAGCTCCAGACAGAGCAATCAGCCCCAGCATTTT. Based on the CDR3 plus reference TRBV7-2 and TRBJ1-5, the full variable domain is GAGVSQSPSNKVTEKGKDVELRCDPISGHTALYWYRQSLGQGLEFLIYFQGNSAPDKSGLPSDRFSAERTGGSVSTLTIQRTQQEDSAVYLCASSSRQSNQPQHFGDGTRLSIL.

The chain is built from TRBV7-2 and TRBJ1-2, with TRBD1 matching 10 bases. The V and J ends lost 5 bases and 4 bases, in that order; junction bases with no gene match: 7. This CDR3 is 15 amino acids long. Germline-derived CDR1 and CDR2 are SGHTA and FQGNSA. CDR3 amino acids: CASSPQTGGGYGYTF. For the CDR3, the DNA is TGTGCCAGCAGCCCCCAGACAGGGGGCGGCTATGGCTACACCTTC.

The V gene is TRBV6-5, the J gene TRBJ2-7; D uncertain. The CDR3 is 16 residues long. V was trimmed by 0 bases and J by 2 bases, leaving 14 bases between them. Germline V gene sequence: CDR1 MNHEY, CDR2 SVGAGI. CDR3 DNA: TGTGCCAGCAGTTACTCGGGTGGGCTATGGACCTACGAGCAGTACTTC. This sequence encodes CASSYSGGLWTYEQYF.

This clone was seen just once. The chain has TRBV5-1 and TRBJ2-5, with 9 bases matching TRBD1. The V and J ends lost 4 bases and 3 bases, in that order; junction bases with no gene match: 7. Germline CDR1 reads SGHRS; CDR2 reads YFSETQ. The CDR3 is 15 amino acids. CDR3 in amino acids: CASSDGTGLEETQYF. Written as DNA, the CDR3 is TGCGCCAGCAGCGATGGGACAGGGCTAGAAGAGACCCAGTACTTC.

This chain links TRBV30 with TRBJ2-5; D perhaps matches TRBD1 (6 bases). The germline gives CDR1 GTSNPN, CDR2 SVGIG (reference sequence). This CDR3 region has 13 residues. V dropped 4 bases and J dropped 5 bases, with 14 bases sitting between them. Here the CDR3 reads CAWNPTGPETQYF. In nucleotides, the CDR3 is TGTGCCTGGAACCCCACAGGGCCGGAGACCCAGTACTTC.

The gene calls are TRBV12-3 or TRBV12-4 and TRBJ2-7; D remains ambiguous. With 4 bases removed from V and 4 bases from J, the gap between germline ends came to 8 bases. This CDR3 spans 12 amino acids. CDR3 nucleotides: TGTGCCAGCAGTTCGGGCTTTTACGAGCAGTACTTC. It translates to CASSSGFYEQYF.

This clone was counted a few times. The CDR3 spells CASRSGQVPNEKLFF. In DNA form, the CDR3 reads TGTGCCAGCAGAAGCGGACAGGTTCCTAATGAAAAACTGTTTTTT. V and J are TRBV2 and TRBJ1-4; 7 nucleotides line up with TRBD1. Germline V CDR1 and CDR2: SNHLY, FYNNEI. V lost 6 bases and J lost 3; bases outside the gene matches: 7. The CDR3 totals 15 residues.

J is TRBJ1-2 and V is TRBV2, with 8 bases lining up with TRBD1. Germline CDR1 reads SNHLY; CDR2 reads FYNNEI. This CDR3 has 14 residues. V was pared by 9 bases and J by 5 bases, with 11 bases of the junction left unmatched. The CDR3 DNA reads TGTGCCAGTGCTTCGGACAGGGCCGGTTATGGCTACACCTTC. This codes for CASASDRAGYGYTF.

This clone was recorded once. V usage is TRBV6-1 and J usage is TRBJ1-5; D remains ambiguous. Germline CDR1 and CDR2: MNHNS and SASEGT. Trimming removed 0 bases at V and 2 bases at J, with 14 bases between. The length of the CDR3 is 17 residues. Written as DNA, the CDR3 is TGTGCCAGCAGTGAAGCGGGTCACTACGGAGGCAATCAGCCCCAGCATTTT. It codes for CASSEAGHYGGNQPQHF.

The J gene is TRBJ2-2, the V gene TRBV19; 7 nucleotides match TRBD1. V was clipped by 2 bases and J by 1 base; unmatched bases: 4. The CDR3 is 16 residues long. CDR1 and CDR2 (germline): LNHDA, SQIVND (reference sequence). The CDR3 protein is CASSILRTGNTGELFF. In nucleotides, the CDR3 is TGTGCCAGTAGTATACTCCGGACAGGGAACACCGGGGAGCTGTTTTTT. The complete variable domain, with remaining parts taken from reference TRBV19 and TRBJ2-2, reads DGGITQSPKYLFRKEGQNVTLSCEQNLNHDAMYWYRQDPGQGLRLIYYSQIVNDFQKGDIAEGYSVSREKKESFPLTVTSAQKNPTAFYLCASSILRTGNTGELFFGEGSRLTVL.

The J gene is TRBJ2-1, the V gene TRBV5-6; 8 bases match TRBD1. CDR1 SGHDT and CDR2 YYEEEE come from the germline V gene. The CDR3 is 14 residues long. With 0 bases clipped from V and 8 bases from J, the junction kept 4 bases outside the gene matches. This CDR3 reads CASSLVAGGYEQFF. The CDR3 DNA reads TGTGCCAGCAGCTTGGTGGCAGGGGGCTATGAGCAGTTCTTC.

The rearrangement links TRBV11-2 to TRBJ2-2, with TRBD1 matching 7 bases. This CDR3 is built from 13 residues. Germline loops: CDR1 SGHAT, CDR2 FQNNGV. The V segment lost 2 bases and the J segment 6 bases; nucleotides outside the gene matches: 0. The chain's CDR3 is CASSLQGAGELFF. As DNA, the CDR3 is TGTGCCAGCAGCTTACAGGGGGCCGGGGAGCTGTTTTTT. The complete variable domain, with remaining parts taken from reference TRBV11-2 and TRBJ2-2, reads EAGVAQSPRYKIIEKRQSVAFWCNPISGHATLYWYQQILGQGPKLLIQFQNNGVVDDSQLPKDRFSAERLKGVDSTLKIQPAKLEDSAVYLCASSLQGAGELFFGEGSRLTVL.